This T cell receptor (beta chain) was observed in a study of cytomegalovirus exposure and HLA in healthy donors. Study-wide findings and caveats: For presence/absence analyses, sequencing depth was assumed to be roughly uniform across donors. Judged likely to be a sequencing artifact was a cluster of highly shared sequence variants.

As regards this clone: The antigen is not known.

CDR1 is MNHEY and CDR2 is SVGAGI in the germline V gene. V lost 4 bases and J lost 1; bases outside the gene matches: 8. The CDR3 has 16 residues. Researchers ran the PCR with 60 Vbeta and 13 Jbeta primers. Data came from immunoSEQ multiplex PCR; TCRdb stores just in-frame clones and leaves some out. The sample carries approximately 210,000 clones, around 79% recorded once. The sequence was obtained from a girl aged 10-17 years in good health and CMV-seropositive. The gene calls are TRBV6-5 and TRBJ2-5, with 8 bases fitting TRBD1. The sample consisted of PBMCs. CDR3 sequence (DNA): TGTGCCAGCAGTTGGACCGGGACAGGCCCCCAAGAGACCCAGTACTTC. This translates into CASSWTGTGPQETQYF.